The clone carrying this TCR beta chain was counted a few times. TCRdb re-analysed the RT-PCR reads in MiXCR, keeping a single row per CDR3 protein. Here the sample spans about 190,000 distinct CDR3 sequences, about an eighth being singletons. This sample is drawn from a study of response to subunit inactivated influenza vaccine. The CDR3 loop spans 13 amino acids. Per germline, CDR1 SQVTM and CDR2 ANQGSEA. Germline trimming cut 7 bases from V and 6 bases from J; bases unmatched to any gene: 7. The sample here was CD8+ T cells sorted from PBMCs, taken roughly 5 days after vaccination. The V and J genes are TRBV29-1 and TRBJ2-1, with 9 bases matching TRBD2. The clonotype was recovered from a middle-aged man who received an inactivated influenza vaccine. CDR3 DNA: TGCAGCGCCACCGCGACTAGCGGCAATGAGCAGTTCTTC. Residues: CSATATSGNEQFF.